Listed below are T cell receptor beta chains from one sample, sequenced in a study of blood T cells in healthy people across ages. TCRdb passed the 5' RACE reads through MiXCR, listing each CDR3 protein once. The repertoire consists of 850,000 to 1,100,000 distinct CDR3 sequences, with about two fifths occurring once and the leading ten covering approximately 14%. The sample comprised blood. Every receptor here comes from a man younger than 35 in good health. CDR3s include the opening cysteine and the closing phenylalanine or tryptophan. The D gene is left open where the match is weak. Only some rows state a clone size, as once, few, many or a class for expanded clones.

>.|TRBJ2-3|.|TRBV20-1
CSARNSGDVSTDTQYF
TGCAGTGCTAGAAATTCAGGGGACGTGAGCACAGATACGCAGTATTTT
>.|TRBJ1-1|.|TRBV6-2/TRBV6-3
CASSPLLGGTTEAFF
TGTGCCAGCAGCCCTCTCCTCGGGGGGACGACTGAAGCTTTCTTT
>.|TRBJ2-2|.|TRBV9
CASSVAGHRGRELFF
TGTGCCAGCAGCGTAGCGGGGCACCGGGGAAGGGAGCTGTTTTTT
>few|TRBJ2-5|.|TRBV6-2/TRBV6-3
CASSRGAWETQYF
TGTGCCAGCAGTCGGGGGGCCTGGGAGACCCAGTACTTC
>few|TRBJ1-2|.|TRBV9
CASSRDGSHTPNYGYTF
TGTGCCAGCAGTCGGGACGGATCCCATACCCCTAACTATGGCTACACCTTC
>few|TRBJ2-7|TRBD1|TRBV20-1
CSGDRGIYNEQYF
TGCAGTGGGGACAGGGGAATTTACAATGAGCAGTACTTC
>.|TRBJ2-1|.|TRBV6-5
CVSSLLGAETYNEQFF
TGTGTCAGCAGTCTTCTGGGGGCAGAGACCTACAATGAGCAGTTCTTC
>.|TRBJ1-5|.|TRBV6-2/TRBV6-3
CASSYSTMKTDSRQAHSNQPQHF
TGTGCCAGCAGTTACTCAACGATGAAAACGGACTCCCGACAGGCGCATAGCAATCAGCCCCAGCATTTT
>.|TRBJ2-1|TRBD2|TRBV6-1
CASRPGTSGGARAYNEQFF
TGTGCCAGCAGACCCGGGACTAGCGGGGGGGCACGTGCATACAATGAGCAGTTCTTC
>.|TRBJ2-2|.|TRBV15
CATSLQMNTRELFF
TGTGCCACCAGCCTCCAGATGAACACCCGGGAGCTGTTTTTT
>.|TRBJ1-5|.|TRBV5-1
CASSLLGYSNQPQHF
TGCGCCAGCAGCTTGCTGGGTTATAGCAATCAGCCCCAGCATTTT